This record concerns one T cell receptor (beta chain) sequence. This specimen comes from a study of control samples from healthy donors and cancer patients. The CDR3 is 16 residues long. Germline CDR1 SEHNR, CDR2 FQNEAQ (reference sequence). The V gene lost 2 bases and the J gene lost 5 bases, with 15 bases spanning the gap. Measured with immunoSEQ multiplex PCR; TCRdb has only the in-frame clones, and not every one. The table has over 90,000 clones, about 90% seen once. This chain connects TRBV7-9 to TRBJ2-2; a weak D match, TRBD2 (5 bases). Sequencing used blood. The TCR sequence derives from a woman between 18 and 29 years old in good health. This CDR3 is CASSLRASFGTGELFF. The CDR3 DNA reads TGTGCCAGCAGCTTAAGGGCTAGCTTCGGAACCGGGGAGCTGTTTTTT.